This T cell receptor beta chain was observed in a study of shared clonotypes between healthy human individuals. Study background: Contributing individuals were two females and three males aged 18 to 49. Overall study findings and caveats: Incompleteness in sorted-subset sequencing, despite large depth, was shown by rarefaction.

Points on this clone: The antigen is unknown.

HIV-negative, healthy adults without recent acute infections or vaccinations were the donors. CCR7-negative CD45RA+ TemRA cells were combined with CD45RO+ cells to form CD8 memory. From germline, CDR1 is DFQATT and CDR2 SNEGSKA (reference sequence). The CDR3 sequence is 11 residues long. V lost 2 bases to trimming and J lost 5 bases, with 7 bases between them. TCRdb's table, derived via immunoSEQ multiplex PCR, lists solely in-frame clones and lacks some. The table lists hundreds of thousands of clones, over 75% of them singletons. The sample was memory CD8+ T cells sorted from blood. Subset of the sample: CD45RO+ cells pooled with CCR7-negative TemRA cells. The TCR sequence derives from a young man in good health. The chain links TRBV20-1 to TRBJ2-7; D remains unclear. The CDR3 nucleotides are TGCAGTGCTAGAAACGTCGACGAGCAGTACTTC. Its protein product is CSARNVDEQYF.